Below, 27 T cell receptor beta chains from the same sample are listed, as sequenced in a study of blood T cells in healthy people across ages (dated by TCRdb to between 2015 and 2017). The library was prepared using 5' RACE. Sequencing took place on an Illumina HiSeq 2500. A second PCR of roughly 6 to 12 cycles was performed with a sample-barcoded 5' primer and a J-beta primer mix. TCRdb applied fastp at Q25 and MiXCR to the public reads, then kept only in-frame beta chains. CDR3 protein duplicates are merged, each entry listing the most common genes and DNA. This sample lists about 800,000 distinct CDR3 sequences; 25% were detected once. Approximately 3.7% of the sample lies in the top ten. The sample also formed part of further work on T cells of mothers and their children.

The sample consisted of blood. The receptors shown here come from a boy aged 10-17 years in good health.

The gene calls are TRBV12-3 or TRBV12-4 and TRBJ2-5; D perhaps matches TRBD1 (5 bases). The J call is in doubt because the DNA end fits TRBJ2-7 better. There are 14 residues in the CDR3. The CDR3 reads CASSLGTPNYEQYF. For the CDR3, the DNA is TGTGCCAGCAGTTTAGGGACACCCAACTACGAGCAGTACTTC.

DNA for the CDR3: TGTGCCAGCAGGGAACCGGGGAGGTGGGGTGTCGAGACCCAGTACTTC. Translation gives CASREPGRWGVETQYF. This chain links TRBV25-1 with TRBJ2-5; a possible D gene is TRBD2 (6 bases). The CDR3 loop spans 16 amino acids. Per germline, CDR1 MGHDK and CDR2 SYGVNS. V was shortened by 6 bases and J by 5 bases, with 22 bases between the two germline ends.

This clonotype has only a few counts. The chain carries TRBV20-1 and TRBJ2-7, with a possible D match to TRBD2 (5 bases). Trimming removed 5 bases at V and 3 bases at J, with 11 bases between. The CDR3 extends over 12 amino acids. CDR1 and CDR2 from the germline V gene are DFQATT and SNEGSKA (reference sequence). The CDR3 DNA reads TGCAGTGCTTCTTCGGGAAGCTACGAGCAGTACTTC. Its protein is CSASSGSYEQYF.

Only a few counts were recorded for this clonotype. CDR3: CASSTTGGGNQPQHF. The CDR3 DNA is TGTGCCAGCAGCACTACAGGGGGCGGAAATCAGCCCCAGCATTTT. V is TRBV12-3 or TRBV12-4 and J is TRBJ1-5; 9 positions agree with TRBD1. Germline trimming cut 6 bases from V and 4 bases from J; bases unmatched to any gene: 7. The length of the CDR3 is 15 residues.

V is TRBV7-9 and J is TRBJ2-4; D call uncertain. Trimming removed 5 bases from V and 6 bases from J, with 11 bases in between. CDR1 and CDR2 (germline): SEHNR, FQNEAQ (reference sequence). The CDR3 is made up of 13 amino acids. CDR3 sequence reads: CASSIETANIQYF. The CDR3 DNA reads as TGTGCCAGCAGCATAGAGACCGCAAACATTCAGTACTTC.

The chain links TRBV19 to TRBJ2-1; 12 bases line up with TRBD2. The CDR3 runs 15 residues. Germline V gene sequence: CDR1 LNHDA, CDR2 SQIVND (reference sequence). The J segment lost 8 bases and the V segment lost 5 bases, leaving 7 bases of the junction unmatched. The CDR3: CASSLTSGSSDEQFF. The CDR3 DNA follows: TGTGCCAGTAGTCTGACTAGCGGGAGTTCCGATGAGCAGTTCTTC.

This clonotype was found a few times. The chain couples TRBV20-1 to TRBJ2-1; D remains ambiguous. The germline V gene encodes CDR1 DFQATT and CDR2 SNEGSKA (reference sequence). Trimming removed 2 bases from V and 3 bases from J, with 11 bases in between. The CDR3 is made up of 14 amino acids. The CDR3 here is CSARSGALYNEQFF. CDR3 in DNA: TGCAGTGCTAGATCCGGAGCCCTCTACAATGAGCAGTTCTTC.

This chain links TRBV19 with TRBJ1-2; maybe TRBD1 (5 bases). This CDR3 contains 16 residues. In germline, CDR1 is LNHDA, CDR2 SQIVND (reference sequence). The V gene lost 5 bases and the J gene lost 2 bases, with 18 bases spanning the gap. CDR3 loop: CASSRPGQGLNYGYTF. The CDR3 DNA reads as TGTGCCAGTAGTCGCCCGGGTCAGGGACTGAACTATGGCTACACCTTC.

The chain employs TRBV30 and TRBJ2-1; D might be TRBD1 (5 bases). With the DNA end fitting TRBJ2-5 better, the J assignment may be wrong. Germline CDR1 and CDR2: GTSNPN and SVGIG (reference sequence). The CDR3 runs 17 residues. CDR3 loop: CAWSGGVRQGLLETQYF. The CDR3 DNA sequence: TGTGCCTGGAGTGGGGGTGTCAGGCAGGGTTTATTGGAGACCCAGTACTTC.

This clonotype occurred once. The gene calls are TRBV9 and TRBJ2-3, with 8 nucleotides matching TRBD2. V shed 2 bases, J shed 4 bases, and the junction held 6 bases outside the gene matches. The CDR3 runs 15 residues. CDR1 and CDR2 from the germline V gene are SGDLS and YYNGEE. CDR3 nucleotide sequence: TGTGCCAGCAGCGTGACTTTGACTAGCGCAGATACGCAGTATTTT. This gives the protein CASSVTLTSADTQYF.

This clonotype showed up just a few times. The CDR3 reads CASSTSSGSTYEQYF. CDR3 DNA: TGTGCCAGCAGCACCAGTAGCGGGAGTACTTACGAGCAGTACTTC. The V and J genes are TRBV21-1 and TRBJ2-7; the DNA was not used to check the table's D call, TRBD2. TRBV21-1 is termed a pseudogene. The CDR3 runs 15 residues.

This clonotype was found a few times. A read error may account for a junction end that differs from germline. The chain joins TRBV7-3 to TRBJ2-7; D call uncertain. The CDR3 spans 14 residues. Germline lookup yields CDR1 SGHTA and CDR2 FQGTGA. CDR3: CASSLLSGPYEQHF. DNA of the CDR3: TGTGCCAGCAGCTTATTGTCAGGTCCCTACGAGCAGCACTTC.

The CDR3 DNA reads TGTGCCAGCAGCCTCCCCTGGACAGATACGCAGTATTTT. It translates to CASSLPWTDTQYF. V and J are TRBV7-9 and TRBJ2-3; D gene uncertain. Germline CDR1 reads SEHNR; CDR2 reads FQNEAQ (reference sequence). There are 13 residues in the CDR3. The V end lost 5 bases, the J end lost 3 bases, and 9 bases lay between the germline ends. The full variable domain, rest sourced from reference TRBV7-9 and TRBJ2-3, is DTGVSQNPRHKITKRGQNVTFRCDPISEHNRLYWYRQTLGQGPEFLTYFQNEAQLEKSRLLSDRFSAERPKGSFSTLEIQRTEQGDSAMYLCASSLPWTDTQYFGPGTRLTVL.

This clonotype was detected ten times or more. The chain carries TRBV25-1 and TRBJ2-3, with D perhaps assigned TRBD1 or TRBD2 (5 bases each). Germline assignment: CDR1 MGHDK and CDR2 SYGVNS. V lost 0 bases and J lost 11, with 12 bases in between. The CDR3 runs 13 residues. The CDR3 loop is CASSEYQGPEQYF. The DNA of the CDR3 is TGTGCCAGCAGTGAATACCAGGGACCTGAGCAGTATTTT.

This clonotype has a single count. This chain links TRBV18 with TRBJ1-5; D ambiguous. The ends were cut back, 3 bases at V and 5 bases at J, with 8 bases in the middle. This CDR3 contains 13 residues. CDR1 is KGHSH, CDR2 LQKENI, per germline. In DNA, the CDR3 is TGTGCCAGCTCACCCGGCGTGGATCAGCCCCAGCATTTT. Amino acid sequence: CASSPGVDQPQHF. Combining the CDR3 with reference TRBV18 and TRBJ1-5 gives the whole variable domain NAGVMQNPRHLVRRRGQEARLRCSPMKGHSHVYWYRQLPEEGLKFMVYLQKENIIDESGMPKERFSAEFPKEGPSILRIQQVVRGDSAAYFCASSPGVDQPQHFGDGTRLSIL.

This clonotype was observed at least ten times. The genes are TRBV4-3 and TRBJ2-4; TRBD1 matches 7 bases. The trim removed 4 bases at V and 9 bases at J, leaving 6 bases unmatched. Germline-derived CDR1 and CDR2 are LGHNA and YSLEER. The CDR3 consists of 13 residues. CDR3 DNA: TGCGCCAGCAGCCCCCAGGGGGATGGCATTCAGTACTTC. Amino acid sequence: CASSPQGDGIQYF.

This clonotype occurred a few times. The chain has TRBV20-1 and TRBJ2-7, with D hard to call. This CDR3 region has 12 residues. Germline CDR1 DFQATT, CDR2 SNEGSKA (reference sequence). V dropped 3 bases and J dropped 0 bases, with 6 bases sitting between them. CDR3 DNA sequence: TGCAGTGCTAGCACTACCTCCTACGAGCAGTACTTC. This gives the protein CSASTTSYEQYF.

This clonotype was counted between two and nine times. V is TRBV7-2 and J is TRBJ1-1; D is perhaps TRBD1 (5 bases). The CDR3 is made up of 14 amino acids. Germline CDR1 SGHTA, CDR2 FQGNSA. Between the trimmed V and J ends, which lost 0 bases and 11 bases, there was a span of 16 bases. Written as DNA, the CDR3 is TGTGCCAGCAGCTTAGCTTGGGGCCCCGATGAGGCTTTCTTT. Amino acids: CASSLAWGPDEAFF.

CDR3 nucleotides: TGTGCCAGCAGCTTAGTGGGGGGGCACAATGAGCAGTTCTTC. Translated: CASSLVGGHNEQFF. The V and J genes are TRBV7-2 and TRBJ2-1; a weak D match, TRBD2 (7 bases). Germline V gene data show CDR1 as SGHTA and CDR2 as FQGNSA. The V end was cut by 1 base, the J end by 5 bases, with 9 bases between. The CDR3 has 14 residues.

Only a few counts were recorded for this clonotype. J is TRBJ1-2 and V is TRBV9; tentative D call: TRBD1 (5 bases). Trimming shortened V by 3 bases and J by 5 bases, and 14 bases separated the two germline ends. The CDR3 runs to 14 residues. CDR1 is SGDLS and CDR2 is YYNGEE in the germline V gene. CDR3 amino acids: CASSAGGGPYGYTF. The DNA for the CDR3 is TGTGCCAGCAGCGCCGGGGGGGGACCTTATGGCTACACCTTC.

This clonotype has a handful of counts. CDR3 residues: CASSRGDRGGSPLHF. CDR3 in DNA: TGTGCCAGCAGCCGGGGGGACAGGGGGGGATCACCCCTCCACTTT. The chain employs TRBV9 and TRBJ1-6, with 11 nucleotides matching TRBD1. From germline, CDR1 is SGDLS and CDR2 YYNGEE. CDR3 length: 15 residues. Germline trimming cut 4 bases from V and 10 bases from J; bases unmatched to any gene: 7. Using reference TRBV9 and TRBJ1-6 for the parts outside the CDR3, the full variable domain is DSGVTQTPKHLITATGQRVTLRCSPRSGDLSVYWYQQSLDQGLQFLIQYYNGEERAKGNILERFSAQQFPDLHSELNLSSLELGDSALYFCASSRGDRGGSPLHFGNGTRLTVT.

Points on this clonotype: Compared with germline, one end of the junction differs, possibly owing to a read error. The chain couples TRBV4-3 to TRBJ2-3; D is undetermined. This CDR3 is built from 16 residues. Germline CDR1 reads LGHNA; CDR2 reads YSLEER. The CDR3 nucleotides read TGCGCCAGCAGCCAAGGGTGGACCCCATTCACAGATACGCGGCATTTT. Its protein product is CASSQGWTPFTDTRHF.

The sample holds a few counts of this clonotype. The chain joins TRBV2 to TRBJ2-5; no clear D. The DNA end favors TRBJ2-1, so the J call may be wrong. Germline CDR1 and CDR2: SNHLY and FYNNEI. There are 14 residues in the CDR3. This CDR3 is CAIPVAPPYNEQFF. CDR3 in DNA: TGTGCCATCCCCGTGGCTCCCCCCTACAATGAGCAGTTCTTC.

In its sample, this clonotype was seen a few times. This is likely a read error, given that the CDR3 carries no conserved phenylalanine or tryptophan at its end. The genes are TRBV5-1 and TRBJ2-3; TRBD2 matches at 7 bases. V shed 5 bases and J 0 bases; nucleotides not matched to a gene: 9. The CDR3 extends over 16 amino acids. Germline V gene lookup returns CDR1 SGHRS and CDR2 YFSETQ. CDR3 coding DNA: TGCGCCAGCAGTTATGGGGGGGTCTCGAGCACAGATACGCAGTATCTT. This sequence encodes CASSYGGVSSTDTQYL.

This sequence joins TRBV4-3 and TRBJ2-5; 8 bases align to TRBD2. The DNA end is a closer match to TRBJ2-7, so the J assignment may be wrong. Germline CDR1 and CDR2: LGHNA and YSLEER. The CDR3 extends over 16 amino acids. The CDR3 DNA reads as TGCGCCAGCAGCCAAGTTGCGTTTTCTAGCGGGTACGAGCAGTACTTC. This translates into CASSQVAFSSGYEQYF.

The rearrangement joins TRBV24-1 to TRBJ2-3, with 7 bases lining up with TRBD2. V trimming: 2 bases; J trimming: 2 bases; junction bases outside the gene matches: 6. The CDR3 is 16 residues long. Germline CDR1 KGHDR, CDR2 SFDVKD. CDR3: CATSDYGAGATDTQYF. The CDR3 nucleotides are TGTGCCACCAGTGATTATGGGGCGGGAGCCACAGATACGCAGTATTTT.

The table lists this clonotype with a few counts. CDR3 protein: CASSLFYGDYEQYF. The CDR3 DNA is TGTGCCAGCAGCTTATTTTATGGGGACTACGAGCAGTACTTC. This chain joins TRBV5-5 and TRBJ2-7; no clear D. CDR1 and CDR2 from the germline V gene are SGHKS and YYEKEE (reference sequence). V lost 2 bases and J 3 bases, leaving 12 bases between the germline ends. The CDR3 runs to 14 residues.